The rows below give T cell receptor beta chains drawn from one sample of a study of T cells after yellow fever vaccination. TCRdb analysed the 5' RACE reads with MiXCR anew, one entry per CDR3 protein. The table shows approximately 260,000 distinct CDR3 sequences, with about an eighth occurring only once. Sequences were derived from CD4+ T cells sorted from PBMCs, sampled 45 days after the yellow fever booster vaccination. Receptors were obtained from a man aged 30 to 39 who received the YFV17D yellow fever vaccine. Each CDR3 is given with its conserved first and last residue. Expanded clones are given a class, and other clones once, few, many or no size at all.

abundance: NA
j_gene: TRBJ1-2
v_gene: TRBV9
len: 15
CDR3aa: CASSPRTGTNYGYTF

abundance: few
j_gene: TRBJ1-4
v_gene: TRBV2
len: 16
CDR3aa: CASSELGFGAFEKLFF

abundance: NA
j_gene: TRBJ2-1
v_gene: TRBV29-1
len: 14
CDR3aa: CSVSLGLPYNEQFF

abundance: NA
j_gene: TRBJ2-3
v_gene: TRBV24-1
len: 14
CDR3aa: CATSDSSIPDTQYF

abundance: few
j_gene: TRBJ2-4
v_gene: TRBV18
len: 15
CDR3aa: CASSPSRGQGNIQYF

abundance: few
j_gene: TRBJ2-1
v_gene: TRBV7-8
len: 12
CDR3aa: CASRPPRNEQFF

abundance: NA
j_gene: TRBJ2-7
v_gene: TRBV20-1
len: 13
CDR3aa: CSAPPRGFDEQYF

abundance: NA
j_gene: TRBJ2-1
v_gene: TRBV7-2
len: 16
CDR3aa: CASSLVVARGQNEQFF

abundance: NA
j_gene: TRBJ1-2
v_gene: TRBV20-1
len: 16
CDR3aa: CSARGGGDRGLSGYTF

abundance: NA
j_gene: TRBJ1-1
v_gene: TRBV10-1
len: 14
CDR3aa: CASSESGMITEAFF

abundance: few
j_gene: TRBJ1-1
v_gene: TRBV20-1
len: 15
CDR3aa: CSTTTGPGGFTEAFF

abundance: few
j_gene: TRBJ2-3
v_gene: TRBV28
len: 13
CDR3aa: CASSPQQDGTQYF

abundance: few
j_gene: TRBJ2-5
v_gene: TRBV5-1
len: 15
CDR3aa: CASSPRVGSGETQYF

abundance: NA
j_gene: TRBJ2-3
v_gene: TRBV20-1
len: 15
CDR3aa: CSAQNGTSAIHKQYF

abundance: NA
j_gene: TRBJ2-3
v_gene: TRBV25-1
len: 14
CDR3aa: CASAGGRGLDTQYF

abundance: few
j_gene: TRBJ2-2
v_gene: TRBV18
len: 15
CDR3aa: CASSPPGQSTGELFF

abundance: few
j_gene: TRBJ2-1
v_gene: TRBV28
len: 15
CDR3aa: CASRSSGRGYNEQFF

abundance: many
j_gene: TRBJ2-3
v_gene: TRBV5-1
len: 14
CDR3aa: CASSLGPATDTQYF

abundance: NA
j_gene: TRBJ2-3
v_gene: TRBV29-1
len: 14
CDR3aa: CSVASGTASDTQYF

abundance: few
j_gene: TRBJ2-1
v_gene: TRBV10-3
len: 14
CDR3aa: CAISTRGPDNEQFF

abundance: NA
j_gene: TRBJ1-1
v_gene: TRBV5-6
len: 13
CDR3aa: CASSKTGGTEAFF

abundance: few
j_gene: TRBJ2-2
v_gene: TRBV10-2
len: 15
CDR3aa: CASRDPGLLTGELFF

abundance: few
j_gene: TRBJ1-1
v_gene: TRBV6-2/TRBV6-3
len: 14
CDR3aa: CASSTSGLGTEAFF

abundance: NA
j_gene: TRBJ2-1
v_gene: TRBV7-8
len: 17
CDR3aa: CASSAGQGASSYNEQFF

abundance: many
j_gene: TRBJ2-7
v_gene: TRBV12-3/TRBV12-4
len: 12
CDR3aa: CASSLLTYEQYF

abundance: NA
j_gene: TRBJ2-7
v_gene: TRBV27
len: 13
CDR3aa: CASSFARDSEQYF

abundance: NA
j_gene: TRBJ2-5
v_gene: TRBV9
len: 14
CDR3aa: CASSATSGWETQYF

abundance: few
j_gene: TRBJ2-2
v_gene: TRBV20-1
len: 14
CDR3aa: CSARPSGKTGELFF

abundance: NA
j_gene: TRBJ2-5
v_gene: TRBV20-1
len: 16
CDR3aa: CSASMLLAGVLETQYF

abundance: many
j_gene: TRBJ2-7
v_gene: TRBV18
len: 13
CDR3aa: CASSPQTAMEQYF

abundance: NA
j_gene: TRBJ2-1
v_gene: TRBV11-1
len: 18
CDR3aa: CASSPGWREGLTYNEQFF

abundance: NA
j_gene: TRBJ2-7
v_gene: TRBV20-1
len: 13
CDR3aa: CSARLAAAREQYF

abundance: many
j_gene: TRBJ2-1
v_gene: TRBV6-2/TRBV6-3
len: 15
CDR3aa: CASSFRAGPYNEQFF

abundance: NA
j_gene: TRBJ2-5
v_gene: TRBV6-1
len: 13
CDR3aa: CASGTGVVETQYF

abundance: many
j_gene: TRBJ2-7
v_gene: TRBV10-3
len: 13
CDR3aa: CAIASGTRGEQYF

abundance: few
j_gene: TRBJ2-5
v_gene: TRBV29-1
len: 13
CDR3aa: CSVVGLQGETQYF

abundance: NA
j_gene: TRBJ2-3
v_gene: TRBV6-5
len: 15
CDR3aa: CASSYSTGGADTQYF

abundance: few
j_gene: TRBJ1-2
v_gene: TRBV6-2/TRBV6-3
len: 16
CDR3aa: CASSAPGTVEFVGYTF

abundance: few
j_gene: TRBJ2-3
v_gene: TRBV9
len: 17
CDR3aa: CASSVEYPGYPTDTQYF

abundance: many
j_gene: TRBJ2-7
v_gene: TRBV5-1
len: 14
CDR3aa: CASSSPAGSNEQYF

abundance: many
j_gene: TRBJ2-5
v_gene: TRBV29-1
len: 12
CDR3aa: CSALSGGETQYF

abundance: NA
j_gene: TRBJ2-3
v_gene: TRBV7-8
len: 13
CDR3aa: CASSFPAGDTQYF

abundance: NA
j_gene: TRBJ2-5
v_gene: TRBV7-2
len: 14
CDR3aa: CASSGRHIQETQYF

abundance: few
j_gene: TRBJ1-3
v_gene: TRBV29-1
len: 12
CDR3aa: CSVEDTRNTIYF

abundance: few
j_gene: TRBJ2-1
v_gene: TRBV7-9
len: 13
CDR3aa: CASSSYLAGGLLF

abundance: few
j_gene: TRBJ2-7
v_gene: TRBV12-3/TRBV12-4
len: 14
CDR3aa: CASRETGRRNEQYF

abundance: many
j_gene: TRBJ2-3
v_gene: TRBV29-1
len: 14
CDR3aa: CSVEGGGRTDTQYF

abundance: NA
j_gene: TRBJ2-5
v_gene: TRBV5-1
len: 15
CDR3aa: CASSTSRTAEETQYF

abundance: NA
j_gene: TRBJ2-5
v_gene: TRBV3-1
len: 17
CDR3aa: CASSQDRSGRMVETQYF

abundance: few
j_gene: TRBJ2-7
v_gene: TRBV12-3/TRBV12-4
len: 11
CDR3aa: CASSLQLEQYF

abundance: few
j_gene: TRBJ2-1
v_gene: TRBV7-6
len: 15
CDR3aa: CASSLFSATNNEQFF

abundance: few
j_gene: TRBJ2-1
v_gene: TRBV28
len: 21
CDR3aa: CASSQKFTGFSGRDTQNEQFF

abundance: NA
j_gene: TRBJ1-1
v_gene: TRBV28
len: 12
CDR3aa: CASRIRVGEAFF

abundance: NA
j_gene: TRBJ2-7
v_gene: TRBV7-6
len: 15
CDR3aa: CASSLDLAVYGRQYF

abundance: NA
j_gene: TRBJ2-5
v_gene: TRBV20-1
len: 15
CDR3aa: CSSTSGTSVEETQYF

abundance: NA
j_gene: TRBJ2-1
v_gene: TRBV7-2
len: 14
CDR3aa: CASSRRGDYNEQFF

abundance: many
j_gene: TRBJ2-2
v_gene: TRBV6-2/TRBV6-3
len: 16
CDR3aa: CASSYLAGLPTGELFF

abundance: NA
j_gene: TRBJ2-5
v_gene: TRBV24-1
len: 15
CDR3aa: CATSDAAGGSETQYF

abundance: few
j_gene: TRBJ1-2
v_gene: TRBV15
len: 13
CDR3aa: CATSNDGNYGYTF

abundance: NA
j_gene: TRBJ1-2
v_gene: TRBV20-1
len: 14
CDR3aa: CSAKRTGANYGYTF